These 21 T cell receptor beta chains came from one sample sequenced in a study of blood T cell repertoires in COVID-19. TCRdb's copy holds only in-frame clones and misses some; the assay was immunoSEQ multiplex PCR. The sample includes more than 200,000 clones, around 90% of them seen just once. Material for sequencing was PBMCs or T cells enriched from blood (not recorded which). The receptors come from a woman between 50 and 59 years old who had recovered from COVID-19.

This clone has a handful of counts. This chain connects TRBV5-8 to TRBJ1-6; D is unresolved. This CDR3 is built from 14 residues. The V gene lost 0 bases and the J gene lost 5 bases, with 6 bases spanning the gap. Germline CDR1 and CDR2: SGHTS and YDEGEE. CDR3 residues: CASSLGRNNSPLHF. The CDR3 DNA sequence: TGTGCCAGCAGCTTGGGCAGAAATAATTCACCCCTCCACTTT.

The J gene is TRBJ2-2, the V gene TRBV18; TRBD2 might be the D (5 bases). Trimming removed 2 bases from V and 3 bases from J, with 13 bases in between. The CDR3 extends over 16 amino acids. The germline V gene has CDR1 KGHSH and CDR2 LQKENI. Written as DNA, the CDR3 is TGTGCCAGCTCACCAACGGTTTTGCGGGACACCGGGGAGCTGTTTTTT. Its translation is CASSPTVLRDTGELFF.

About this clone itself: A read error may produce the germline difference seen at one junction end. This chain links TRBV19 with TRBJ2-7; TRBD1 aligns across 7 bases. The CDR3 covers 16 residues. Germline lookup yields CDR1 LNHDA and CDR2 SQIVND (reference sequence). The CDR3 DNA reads TGTGCCATCGCGACAGGGTTTCGTACCTGCTCCTTCGAGCAGTACTTC. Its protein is CAIATGFRTCSFEQYF. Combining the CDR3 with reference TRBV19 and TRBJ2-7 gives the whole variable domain DGGITQSPKYLFRKEGQNVTLSCEQNLNHDAMYWYRQDPGQGLRLIYYSQIVNDFQKGDIAEGYSVSREKKESFPLTVTSAQKNPTAFYLCAIATGFRTCSFEQYFGPGTRLTVT.

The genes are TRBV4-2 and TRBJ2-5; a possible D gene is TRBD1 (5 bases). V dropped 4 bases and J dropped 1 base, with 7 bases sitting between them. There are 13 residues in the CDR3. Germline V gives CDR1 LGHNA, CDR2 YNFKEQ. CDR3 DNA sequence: TGTGCCAGCAGCCCAGACAGCCAAGAGACCCAGTACTTC. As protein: CASSPDSQETQYF.

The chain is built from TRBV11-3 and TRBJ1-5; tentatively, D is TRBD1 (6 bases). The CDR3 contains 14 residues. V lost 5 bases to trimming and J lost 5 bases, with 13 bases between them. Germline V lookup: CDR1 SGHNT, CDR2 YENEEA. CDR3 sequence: CASSTRQVDQPQHF. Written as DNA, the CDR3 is TGTGCCAGCAGCACCCGACAGGTTGATCAGCCCCAGCATTTT.

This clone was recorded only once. The CDR3 is CASSLAGGLTDTQYF. The CDR3 DNA follows: TGTGCCAGCAGCTTGGCGGGAGGGCTCACAGATACGCAGTATTTT. The chain joins TRBV5-8 to TRBJ2-3; TRBD2 matches at 8 bases. J gave up 2 bases and V 0 bases, and 2 bases lay outside the gene matches. The CDR3 covers 15 residues. Germline CDR1 is SGHTS and CDR2 is YDEGEE.

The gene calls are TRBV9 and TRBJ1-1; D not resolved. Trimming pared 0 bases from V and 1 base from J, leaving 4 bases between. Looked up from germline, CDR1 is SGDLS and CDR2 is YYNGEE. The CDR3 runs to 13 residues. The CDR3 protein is CASSVDQNTEAFF. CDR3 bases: TGTGCCAGCAGCGTAGATCAGAACACTGAAGCTTTCTTT. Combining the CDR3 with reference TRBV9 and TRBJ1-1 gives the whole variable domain DSGVTQTPKHLITATGQRVTLRCSPRSGDLSVYWYQQSLDQGLQFLIQYYNGEERAKGNILERFSAQQFPDLHSELNLSSLELGDSALYFCASSVDQNTEAFFGQGTRLTVV.

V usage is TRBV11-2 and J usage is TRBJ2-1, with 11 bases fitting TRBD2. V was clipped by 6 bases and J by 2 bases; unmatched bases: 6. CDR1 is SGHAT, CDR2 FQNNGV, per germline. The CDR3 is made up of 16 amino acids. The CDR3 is CASRTIAGGPYNEQFF. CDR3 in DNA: TGTGCCAGCAGAACAATAGCGGGAGGGCCCTACAATGAGCAGTTCTTC.

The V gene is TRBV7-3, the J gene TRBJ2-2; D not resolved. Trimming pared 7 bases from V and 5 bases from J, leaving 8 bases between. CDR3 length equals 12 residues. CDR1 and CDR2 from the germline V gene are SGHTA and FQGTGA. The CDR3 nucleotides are TGTGCCAGCACCTTCGGGACCGGGGAGCTGTTTTTT. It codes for CASTFGTGELFF. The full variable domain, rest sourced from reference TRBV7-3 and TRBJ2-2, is GAGVSQTPSNKVTEKGKYVELRCDPISGHTALYWYRQSLGQGPEFLIYFQGTGAADDSGLPNDRFFAVRPEGSVSTLKIQRTERGDSAVYLCASTFGTGELFFGEGSRLTVL.

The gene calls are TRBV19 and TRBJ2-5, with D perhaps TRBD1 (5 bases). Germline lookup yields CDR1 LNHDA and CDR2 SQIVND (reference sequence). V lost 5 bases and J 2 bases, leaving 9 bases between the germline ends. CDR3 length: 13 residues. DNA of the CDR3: TGTGCCAGTAGTCGACAGAAACAAGAGACCCAGTACTTC. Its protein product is CASSRQKQETQYF.

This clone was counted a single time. CDR3 nucleotides: TGTGCCAGCAGCTCGCGAGCGGGAGTCCCCTCCTACAATGAGCAGTTCTTC. Its protein product is CASSSRAGVPSYNEQFF. The V gene is TRBV7-9, the J gene TRBJ2-1, with 8 bases that match TRBD2. The CDR3 contains 17 residues. Germline CDR1 is SEHNR and CDR2 is FQNEAQ (reference sequence). With 4 bases clipped from V and 0 bases from J, the junction kept 8 bases outside the gene matches.

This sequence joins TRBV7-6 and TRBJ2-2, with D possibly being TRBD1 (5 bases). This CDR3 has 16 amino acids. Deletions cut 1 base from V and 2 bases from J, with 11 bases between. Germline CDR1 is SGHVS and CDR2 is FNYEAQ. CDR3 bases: TGTGCCAGCAGCTTAGGTACAGGACAAAACACCGGGGAGCTGTTTTTT. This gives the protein CASSLGTGQNTGELFF.

This chain's CDR3 is CASSDSSRESQPQHF. The CDR3 nucleotides are TGTGCCAGCAGTGACTCGTCCAGGGAAAGTCAGCCCCAGCATTTT. The chain has TRBV6-4 and TRBJ1-5; TRBD1 might be the D (5 bases). The CDR3 sequence is 15 residues long. Germline V lookup: CDR1 MRHNA, CDR2 SNTAGT. Trimming took 0 bases from V and 6 from J, leaving 12 bases between them.

The CDR3 DNA reads TGCGCCAGCAGCCCCCCGGGACAAGCGAACACCGGGGAGCTGTTTTTT. It is translated as CASSPPGQANTGELFF. The chain joins TRBV5-1 to TRBJ2-2, with TRBD1 as a possible D gene (6 bases). Trimming took off 4 bases at V and 0 bases at J, with 13 bases between the two ends. Germline CDR1 reads SGHRS; CDR2 reads YFSETQ. This CDR3 contains 16 residues. Complete variable domain (other parts from reference TRBV5-1 and TRBJ2-2): KAGVTQTPRYLIKTRGQQVTLSCSPISGHRSVSWYQQTPGQGLQFLFEYFSETQRNKGNFPGRFSGRQFSNSRSEMNVSTLELGDSALYLCASSPPGQANTGELFFGEGSRLTVL.

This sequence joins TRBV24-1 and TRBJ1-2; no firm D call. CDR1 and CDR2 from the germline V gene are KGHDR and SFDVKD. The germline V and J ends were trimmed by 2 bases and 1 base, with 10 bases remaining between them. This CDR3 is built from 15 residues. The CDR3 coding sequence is TGTGCCACCAGTGATTCCCCGACGGGTAACTATGGCTACACCTTC. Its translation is CATSDSPTGNYGYTF.

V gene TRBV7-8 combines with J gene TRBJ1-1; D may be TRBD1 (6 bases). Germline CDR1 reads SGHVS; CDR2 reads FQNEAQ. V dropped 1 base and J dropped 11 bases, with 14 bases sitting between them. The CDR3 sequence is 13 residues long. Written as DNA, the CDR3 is TGTGCCAGCAGCTTAGGACAGGAAGATAGGGCTTTCTTT. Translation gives CASSLGQEDRAFF. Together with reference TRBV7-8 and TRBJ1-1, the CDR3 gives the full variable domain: GAGVSQSPRYKVAKRGQDVALRCDPISGHVSLFWYQQALGQGPEFLTYFQNEAQLDKSGLPSDRFFAERPEGSVSTLKIQRTQQEDSAVYLCASSLGQEDRAFFGQGTRLTVV.

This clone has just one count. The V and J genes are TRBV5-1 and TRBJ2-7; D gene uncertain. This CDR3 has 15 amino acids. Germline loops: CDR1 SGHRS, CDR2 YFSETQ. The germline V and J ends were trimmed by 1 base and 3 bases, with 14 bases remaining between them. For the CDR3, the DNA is TGCGCCAGCAGCTTGACTTCCCTCACCTACTACGAGCAGTACTTC. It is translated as CASSLTSLTYYEQYF.

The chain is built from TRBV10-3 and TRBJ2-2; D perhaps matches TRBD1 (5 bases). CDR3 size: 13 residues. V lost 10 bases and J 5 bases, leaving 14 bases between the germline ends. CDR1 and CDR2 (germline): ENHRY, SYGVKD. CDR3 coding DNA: TGTGCCACCGGCAGGGATCTGACCGGGGAGCTGTTTTTT. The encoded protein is CATGRDLTGELFF.

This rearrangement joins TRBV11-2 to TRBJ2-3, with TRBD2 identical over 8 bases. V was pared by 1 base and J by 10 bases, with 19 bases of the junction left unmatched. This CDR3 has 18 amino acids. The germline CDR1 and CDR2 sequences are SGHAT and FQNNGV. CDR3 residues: CASSLGRREGRSEAAQYF. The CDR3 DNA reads TGTGCCAGCAGCTTAGGACGACGGGAGGGCCGGTCGGAGGCGGCGCAGTATTTT.

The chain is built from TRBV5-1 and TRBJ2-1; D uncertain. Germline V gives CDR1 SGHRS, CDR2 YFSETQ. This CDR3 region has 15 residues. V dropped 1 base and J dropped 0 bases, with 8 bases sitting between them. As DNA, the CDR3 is TGCGCCAGCAGCTTGAGTTTGAGCTCCTACAATGAGCAGTTCTTC. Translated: CASSLSLSSYNEQFF. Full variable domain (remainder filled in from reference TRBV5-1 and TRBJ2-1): KAGVTQTPRYLIKTRGQQVTLSCSPISGHRSVSWYQQTPGQGLQFLFEYFSETQRNKGNFPGRFSGRQFSNSRSEMNVSTLELGDSALYLCASSLSLSSYNEQFFGPGTRLTVL.

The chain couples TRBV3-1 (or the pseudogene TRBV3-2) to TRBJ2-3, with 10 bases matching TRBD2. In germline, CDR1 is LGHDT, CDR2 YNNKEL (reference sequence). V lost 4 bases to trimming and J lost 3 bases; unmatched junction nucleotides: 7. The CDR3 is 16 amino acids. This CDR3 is CASSLSLAGKTDTQYF. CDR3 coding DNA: TGTGCCAGCAGCCTTTCACTAGCGGGAAAGACAGATACGCAGTATTTT.